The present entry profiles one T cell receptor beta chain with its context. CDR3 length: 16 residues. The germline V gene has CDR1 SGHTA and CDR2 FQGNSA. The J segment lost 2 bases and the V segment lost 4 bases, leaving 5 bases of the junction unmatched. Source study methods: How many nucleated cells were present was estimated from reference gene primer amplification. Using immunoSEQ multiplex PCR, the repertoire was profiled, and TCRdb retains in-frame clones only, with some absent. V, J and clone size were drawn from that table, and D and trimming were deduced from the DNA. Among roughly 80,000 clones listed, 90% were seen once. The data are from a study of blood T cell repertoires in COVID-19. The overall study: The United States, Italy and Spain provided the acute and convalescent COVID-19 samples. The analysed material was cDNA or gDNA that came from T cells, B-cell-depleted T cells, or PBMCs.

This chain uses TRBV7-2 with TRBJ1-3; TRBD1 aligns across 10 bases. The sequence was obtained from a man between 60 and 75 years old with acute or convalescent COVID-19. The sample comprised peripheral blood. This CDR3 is CASSSPDRGPGNTIYF. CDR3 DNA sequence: TGTGCCAGCAGCTCCCCCGACAGGGGGCCTGGAAACACCATATATTTT.